This section outlines one TCR beta chain sequence together with its context. The target antigen is unknown. The record originates from a study of cytomegalovirus exposure and HLA in healthy donors. On the study more broadly: Earlier results showed 90 million to 130 million unique TCR beta sequences derived from about 179 million T cells.

Vbeta (60) and Jbeta (13) primers were used in the PCR. Study processing details: Later, tens of millions of unique TCR beta chains were counted in an analysis, and approximately 9.9 million of them were shared. The repertoire was sequenced with immunoSEQ multiplex PCR; TCRdb's copy has only in-frame clones and lacks some. Clone size and V and J calls were adopted from that table, with D and trimming inferred from the DNA. The sample holds 100,000 to 150,000 clones, around 77% seen once. CDR3 size: 17 residues. The junction had 16 bases not matched to a gene; V was cut back by 7 bases and J by 4 bases. CDR1 and CDR2 from the germline V gene are MDHEN and SYDVKM. Study-wide results and limits: Later genetic work tied a missense DCLRE1C variant to beta-chain V and J trimming. Certain sequence variants were highly shared and formed a cluster, and this cluster was likely a sequencing artifact.

Sequencing used PBMCs. The sequence was collected from a woman aged 45-65 years in good health and CMV-seronegative. The chain recombines TRBV28 with TRBJ2-7; 10 bases match TRBD2. The CDR3 DNA follows: TGTGCCAGCACCGCCCCGGGATCTAGCGGGAGTCGGTACGAGCAGTACGTC. It codes for CASTAPGSSGSRYEQYV.